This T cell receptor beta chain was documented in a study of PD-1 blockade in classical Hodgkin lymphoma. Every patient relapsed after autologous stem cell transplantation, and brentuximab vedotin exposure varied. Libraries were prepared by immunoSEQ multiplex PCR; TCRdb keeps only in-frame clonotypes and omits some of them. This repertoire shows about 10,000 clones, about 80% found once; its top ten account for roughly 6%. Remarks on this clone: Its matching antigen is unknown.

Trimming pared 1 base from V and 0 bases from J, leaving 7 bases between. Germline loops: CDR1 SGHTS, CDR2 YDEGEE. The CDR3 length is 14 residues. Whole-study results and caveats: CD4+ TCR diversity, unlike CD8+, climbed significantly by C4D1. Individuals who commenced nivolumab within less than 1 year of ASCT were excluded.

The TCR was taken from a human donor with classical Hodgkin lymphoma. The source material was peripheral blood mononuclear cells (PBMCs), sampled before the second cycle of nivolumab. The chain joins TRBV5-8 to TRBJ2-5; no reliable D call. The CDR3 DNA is TGTGCCAGCAGCTTGTATGTGGACCAAGAGACCCAGTACTTC. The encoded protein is CASSLYVDQETQYF.